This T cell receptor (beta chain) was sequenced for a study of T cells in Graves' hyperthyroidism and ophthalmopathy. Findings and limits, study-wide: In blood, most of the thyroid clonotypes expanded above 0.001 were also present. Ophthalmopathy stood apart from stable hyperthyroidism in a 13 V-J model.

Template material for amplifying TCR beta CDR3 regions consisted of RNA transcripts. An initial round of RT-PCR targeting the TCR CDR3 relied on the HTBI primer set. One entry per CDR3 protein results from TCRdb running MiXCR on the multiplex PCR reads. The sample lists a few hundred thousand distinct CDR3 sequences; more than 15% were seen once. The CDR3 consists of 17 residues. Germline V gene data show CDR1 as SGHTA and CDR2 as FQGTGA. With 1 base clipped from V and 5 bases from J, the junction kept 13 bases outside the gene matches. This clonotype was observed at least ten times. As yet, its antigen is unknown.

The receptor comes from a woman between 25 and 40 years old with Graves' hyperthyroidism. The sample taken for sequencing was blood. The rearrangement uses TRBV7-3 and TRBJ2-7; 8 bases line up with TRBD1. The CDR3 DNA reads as TGTGCCAGCAGCTTAAATCCTCGGGGCAGGGGGCAAAACGAGCAGTACTTC. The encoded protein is CASSLNPRGRGQNEQYF. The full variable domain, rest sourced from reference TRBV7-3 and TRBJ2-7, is GAGVSQTPSNKVTEKGKYVELRCDPISGHTALYWYRQSLGQGPEFLIYFQGTGAADDSGLPNDRFFAVRPEGSVSTLKIQRTERGDSAVYLCASSLNPRGRGQNEQYFGPGTRLTVT.